Detailed here is one T cell receptor beta chain. A Seattle source enrolled patients during active infection and followed them longitudinally. Assay used: immunoSEQ multiplex PCR; TCRdb lists only in-frame clones, some missing. The table includes roughly 350,000 clones, more than 75% detected once. The source of the sample is a study of blood T cell repertoires in COVID-19. Across the whole study: PBMCs, B-cell-depleted T cells, or T cells were the source of the cDNA or gDNA that made up the material.

From germline, CDR1 is GTSNPN and CDR2 SVGIG (reference sequence). The junction had 9 bases not matched to a gene; V was cut back by 1 base and J by 7 bases. The CDR3 spans 14 residues. The receptor was derived from a woman between 50 and 59 years old with COVID-19, enrolled during active disease. The rearrangement links TRBV30 to TRBJ1-2; 7 positions match TRBD1. The sequenced material came from peripheral blood. In DNA form, the CDR3 reads TGTGCCTGGAGTGCGGCACGAGGGGGCCTTGGCTACACCTTC. Its translation is CAWSAARGGLGYTF. Looking up the rest from reference TRBV30 and TRBJ1-2 gives the full variable domain: SQTIHQWPATLVQPVGSPLSLECTVEGTSNPNLYWYRQAAGRGLQLLFYSVGIGQISSEVPQNLSASRPQDRQFILSSKKLLLSDSGFYLCAWSAARGGLGYTFGSGTRLTVV.